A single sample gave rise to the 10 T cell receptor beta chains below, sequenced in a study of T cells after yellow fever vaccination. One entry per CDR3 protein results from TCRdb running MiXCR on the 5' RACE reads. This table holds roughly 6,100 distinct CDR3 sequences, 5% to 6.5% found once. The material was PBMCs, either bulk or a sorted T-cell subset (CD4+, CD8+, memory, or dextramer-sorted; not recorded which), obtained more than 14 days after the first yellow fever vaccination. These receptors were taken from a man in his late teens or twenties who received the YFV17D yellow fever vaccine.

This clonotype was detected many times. CDR3 sequence reads: CASTTTEAPANSPLHF. CDR3 sequence (DNA): TGTGCCAGTACTACGACAGAAGCCCCGGCTAATTCACCCCTCCACTTT. V gene TRBV19 combines with J gene TRBJ1-6; possibly TRBD1 for D (5 bases). Germline loops: CDR1 LNHDA, CDR2 SQIVND (reference sequence). The CDR3 runs to 16 residues. Trimming left V 7 bases short and J 6 bases short, with 19 bases between.

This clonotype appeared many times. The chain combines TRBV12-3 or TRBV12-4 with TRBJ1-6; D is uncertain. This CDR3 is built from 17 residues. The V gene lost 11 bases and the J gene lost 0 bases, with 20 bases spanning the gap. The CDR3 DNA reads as TGTGCCTCTAGACACCAAATACAACCCTCCTATAATTCACCCCTCCACTTT. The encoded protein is CASRHQIQPSYNSPLHF.

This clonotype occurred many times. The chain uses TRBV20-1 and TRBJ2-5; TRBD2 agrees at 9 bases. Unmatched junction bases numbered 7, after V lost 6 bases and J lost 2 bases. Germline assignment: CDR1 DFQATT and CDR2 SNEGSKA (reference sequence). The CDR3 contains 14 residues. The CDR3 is CSAKPGLAQETQYF. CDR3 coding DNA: TGCAGTGCCAAACCGGGACTAGCTCAAGAGACCCAGTACTTC.

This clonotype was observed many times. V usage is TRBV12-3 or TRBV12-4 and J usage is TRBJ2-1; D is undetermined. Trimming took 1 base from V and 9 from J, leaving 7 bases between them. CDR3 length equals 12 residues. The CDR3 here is CASSLEVGEQFF. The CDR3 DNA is TGTGCCAGCAGTTTAGAGGTTGGTGAGCAGTTCTTC.

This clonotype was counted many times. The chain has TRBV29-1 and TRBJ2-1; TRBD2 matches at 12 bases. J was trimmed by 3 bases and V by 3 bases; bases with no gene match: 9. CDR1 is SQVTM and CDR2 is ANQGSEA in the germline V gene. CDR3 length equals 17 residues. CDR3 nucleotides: TGCAGCGTTGATGTCGCTAGCGGGGGGGCAAGCTACAATGAGCAGTTCTTC. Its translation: CSVDVASGGASYNEQFF.

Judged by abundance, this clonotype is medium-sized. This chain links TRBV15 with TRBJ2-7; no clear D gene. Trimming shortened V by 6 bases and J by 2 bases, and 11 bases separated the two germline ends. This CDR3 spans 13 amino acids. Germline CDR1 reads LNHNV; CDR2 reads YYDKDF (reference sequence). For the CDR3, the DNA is TGTGCCACCAGTCCTGGTACGGCCTACGAGCAGTACTTC. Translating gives CATSPGTAYEQYF.

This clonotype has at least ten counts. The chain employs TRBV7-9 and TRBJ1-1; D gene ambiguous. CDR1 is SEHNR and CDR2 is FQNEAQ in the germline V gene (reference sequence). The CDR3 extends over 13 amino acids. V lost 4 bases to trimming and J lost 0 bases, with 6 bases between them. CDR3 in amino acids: CASSSALNTEAFF. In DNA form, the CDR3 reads TGTGCCAGCAGCTCGGCCCTGAACACTGAAGCTTTCTTT.

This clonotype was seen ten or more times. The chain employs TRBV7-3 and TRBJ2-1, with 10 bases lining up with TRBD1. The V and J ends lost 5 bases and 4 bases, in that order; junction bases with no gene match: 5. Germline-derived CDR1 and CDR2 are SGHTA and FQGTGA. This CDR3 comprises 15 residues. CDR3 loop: CASSTGTGAYNEQFF. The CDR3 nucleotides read TGTGCCAGCAGCACCGGGACAGGGGCGTACAATGAGCAGTTCTTC.

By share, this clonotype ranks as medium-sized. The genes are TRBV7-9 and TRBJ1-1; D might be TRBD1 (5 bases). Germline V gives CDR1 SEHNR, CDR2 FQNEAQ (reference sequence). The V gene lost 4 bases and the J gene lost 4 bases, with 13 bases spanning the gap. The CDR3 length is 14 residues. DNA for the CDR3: TGTGCCAGCAGCTCGAAACAGGAATTCACTGAAGCTTTCTTT. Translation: CASSSKQEFTEAFF.

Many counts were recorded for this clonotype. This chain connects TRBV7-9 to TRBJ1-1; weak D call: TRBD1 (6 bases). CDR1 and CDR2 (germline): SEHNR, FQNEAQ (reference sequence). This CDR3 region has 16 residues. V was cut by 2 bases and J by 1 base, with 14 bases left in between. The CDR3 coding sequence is TGTGCCAGCAGCTTACGAGAGGGAGGGGGGAACACTGAAGCTTTCTTT. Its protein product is CASSLREGGGNTEAFF.